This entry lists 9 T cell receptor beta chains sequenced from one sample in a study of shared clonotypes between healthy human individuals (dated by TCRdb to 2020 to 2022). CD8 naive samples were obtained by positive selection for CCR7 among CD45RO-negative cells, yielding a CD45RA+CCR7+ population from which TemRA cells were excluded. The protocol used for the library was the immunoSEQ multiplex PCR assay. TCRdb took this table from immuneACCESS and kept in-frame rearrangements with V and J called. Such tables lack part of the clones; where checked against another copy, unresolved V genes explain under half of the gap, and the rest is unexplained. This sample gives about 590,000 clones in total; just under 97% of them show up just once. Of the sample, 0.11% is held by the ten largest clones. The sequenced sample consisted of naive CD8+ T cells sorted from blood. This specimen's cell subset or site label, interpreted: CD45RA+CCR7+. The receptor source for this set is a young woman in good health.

DNA of the CDR3: TGTGCCACCAGCAGAGTCATTACTAGCGGTTTTAAAAGGGCCGGGGAGCTGTTTTTT. Translation gives CATSRVITSGFKRAGELFF. V gene TRBV15 combines with J gene TRBJ2-2; TRBD2 matches 8 bases. The CDR3 consists of 19 residues. Losses at the gene ends were 1 base for V and 6 bases for J; bases not matched to a gene: 16. CDR1 is LNHNV, CDR2 YYDKDF, per germline (reference sequence).

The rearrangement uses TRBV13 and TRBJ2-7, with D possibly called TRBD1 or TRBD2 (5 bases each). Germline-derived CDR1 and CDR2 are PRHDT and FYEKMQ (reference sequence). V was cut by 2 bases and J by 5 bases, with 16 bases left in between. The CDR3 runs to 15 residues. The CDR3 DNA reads TGTGCCAGCAGCTTATGGTCAGGGAGAAAGAACGAGCAGTACTTC. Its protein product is CASSLWSGRKNEQYF.

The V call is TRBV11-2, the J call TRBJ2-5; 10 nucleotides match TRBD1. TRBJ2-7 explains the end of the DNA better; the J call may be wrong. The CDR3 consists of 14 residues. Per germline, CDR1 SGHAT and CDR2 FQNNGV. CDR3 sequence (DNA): TGTGCCAGCAGCACCGGGACAGGGGACTACGAGCAGTACTTC. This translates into CASSTGTGDYEQYF.

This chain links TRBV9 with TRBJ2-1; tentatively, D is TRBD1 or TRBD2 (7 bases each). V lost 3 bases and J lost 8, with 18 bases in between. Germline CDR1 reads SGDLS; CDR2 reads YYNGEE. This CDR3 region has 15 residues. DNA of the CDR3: TGTGCCAGCAGCGAGGGAGGGGACAGTACGGATGAGCAGTTCTTC. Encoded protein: CASSEGGDSTDEQFF.

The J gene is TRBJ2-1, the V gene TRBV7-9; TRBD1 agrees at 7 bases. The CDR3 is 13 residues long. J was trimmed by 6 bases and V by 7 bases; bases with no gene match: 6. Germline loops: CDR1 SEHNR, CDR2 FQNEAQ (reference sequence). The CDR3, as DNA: TGTGCCAGCACCTCGGGACAGATCAATGAGCAGTTCTTC. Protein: CASTSGQINEQFF.

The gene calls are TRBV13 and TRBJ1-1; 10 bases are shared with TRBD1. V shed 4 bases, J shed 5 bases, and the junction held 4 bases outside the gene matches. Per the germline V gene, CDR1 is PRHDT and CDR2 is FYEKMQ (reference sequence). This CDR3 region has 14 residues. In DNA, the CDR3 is TGTGCCAGCAGCTCAGACAGGGGGCTAACTGAAGCTTTCTTT. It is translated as CASSSDRGLTEAFF.

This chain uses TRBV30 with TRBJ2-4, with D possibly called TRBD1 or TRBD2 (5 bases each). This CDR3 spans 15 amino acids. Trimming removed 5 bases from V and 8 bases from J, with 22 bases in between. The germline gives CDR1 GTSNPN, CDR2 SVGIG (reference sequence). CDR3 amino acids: CAWGPRDPRGDIQYF. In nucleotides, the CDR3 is TGTGCCTGGGGACCCCGGGACCCTAGAGGGGACATTCAGTACTTC.

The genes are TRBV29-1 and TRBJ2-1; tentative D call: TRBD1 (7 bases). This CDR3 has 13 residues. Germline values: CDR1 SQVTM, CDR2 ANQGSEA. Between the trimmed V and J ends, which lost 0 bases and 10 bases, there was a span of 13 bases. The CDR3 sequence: CSVEDRQGGEQFF. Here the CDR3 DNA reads TGCAGCGTTGAAGATCGACAGGGAGGCGAGCAGTTCTTC.

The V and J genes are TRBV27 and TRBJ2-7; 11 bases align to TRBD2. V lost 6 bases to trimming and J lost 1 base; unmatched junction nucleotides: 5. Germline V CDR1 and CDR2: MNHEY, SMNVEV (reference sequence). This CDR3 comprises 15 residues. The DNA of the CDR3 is TGTGCCAGCAGCCAGGGACTAGCGGATTCCTACGAGCAGTACTTC. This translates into CASSQGLADSYEQYF.